These 9 T cell receptor beta chains originate from one sample sequenced in a study of cytomegalovirus exposure and HLA in healthy donors. Primers included in the PCR were 60 Vbeta and 13 Jbeta primers. Clones were sequenced by immunoSEQ multiplex PCR, and TCRdb holds only the in-frame ones, with some missing. The sample holds around 120,000 clones; about 73% are singletons and the top ten take approximately 6.5%. Sequenced material: PBMCs. Receptors were obtained from a woman aged 40 to 50 in good health and CMV-seronegative.

This rearrangement joins TRBV9 to TRBJ2-7; 9 positions match TRBD1. Germline values: CDR1 SGDLS, CDR2 YYNGEE. J lost 6 bases, V lost 0 bases, and 1 base had no gene match. The CDR3 has 13 residues. CDR3 in DNA: TGTGCCAGCAGCGTAGGGGACAGGGTCGAGCAGTACTTC. Protein sequence: CASSVGDRVEQYF.

The V call is TRBV18, the J call TRBJ1-4; unclear D gene. CDR3 size: 15 residues. Germline values: CDR1 KGHSH, CDR2 LQKENI. The germline V and J ends were trimmed by 0 bases and 4 bases, with 9 bases remaining between them. CDR3 DNA: TGTGCCAGCTCACCACCGTCAACCGGTAATGAAAAACTGTTTTTT. It is translated as CASSPPSTGNEKLFF.

The chain links TRBV9 to TRBJ1-5, with D perhaps TRBD1 (6 bases). CDR1 is SGDLS and CDR2 is YYNGEE in the germline V gene. The CDR3 is 15 residues long. V gave up 1 base and J gave up 4 bases, with 12 bases separating them. CDR3 bases: TGTGCCAGCAGCGTATCCGGACAGATGAATCAGCCCCAGCATTTT. Translation: CASSVSGQMNQPQHF.

The chain uses TRBV6-6 and TRBJ2-1; D might be TRBD2 (6 bases). V lost 2 bases and J 4 bases, leaving 12 bases between the germline ends. The CDR3 sequence is 15 residues long. Germline CDR1 MNHNY, CDR2 SVGAGI (reference sequence). The CDR3 here is CASSYVRGLYNEQFF. The CDR3 DNA reads as TGTGCCAGCAGTTACGTGCGGGGCCTGTACAATGAGCAGTTCTTC.

The chain links TRBV5-5 to TRBJ2-2; D perhaps matches TRBD1 (5 bases). This CDR3 spans 15 amino acids. Per germline, CDR1 SGHKS and CDR2 YYEKEE (reference sequence). Deletions cut 5 bases from V and 3 bases from J, with 14 bases between. CDR3 sequence: CASSRAGSDTGELFF. CDR3 coding DNA: TGTGCCAGCAGTCGCGCAGGGTCGGACACCGGGGAGCTGTTTTTT.

The gene calls are TRBV15 and TRBJ2-5, with 12 bases that match TRBD2. The CDR3 consists of 14 residues. Germline assignment: CDR1 LNHNV and CDR2 YYDKDF (reference sequence). V shed 3 bases and J 6 bases; nucleotides not matched to a gene: 2. The CDR3 region is CATSSGTSGQTQYF. In DNA, the CDR3 is TGTGCCACCAGCAGCGGGACTAGCGGGCAGACCCAGTACTTC.

This rearrangement joins TRBV28 to TRBJ1-2; 7 bases fit TRBD1. Germline V gives CDR1 MDHEN, CDR2 SYDVKM. This CDR3 region has 15 residues. V gave up 3 bases and J gave up 8 bases; unmatched junction bases: 12. The DNA for the CDR3 is TGTGCCAGCAGTTTTGGGCAGGGGGGCGGAAGAGGCTACACCTTC. Translating it yields CASSFGQGGGRGYTF.

The chain recombines TRBV28 with TRBJ2-5, with 8 bases lining up with TRBD1. Germline values: CDR1 MDHEN, CDR2 SYDVKM. This CDR3 contains 14 residues. The V and J ends lost 7 bases and 4 bases, in that order; junction bases with no gene match: 8. This chain's CDR3 is CASNLAGQGETQYF. The CDR3 DNA sequence: TGTGCCAGCAACCTAGCAGGACAGGGAGAGACCCAGTACTTC.

The J gene is TRBJ2-1, the V gene TRBV28; D may be TRBD2 (6 bases). This CDR3 is built from 12 residues. Per the germline V gene, CDR1 is MDHEN and CDR2 is SYDVKM. The germline V and J ends were trimmed by 5 bases and 8 bases, with 10 bases remaining between them. CDR3 in amino acids: CASSELAHEQFF. The CDR3 coding sequence is TGTGCCAGCAGTGAACTAGCTCATGAGCAGTTCTTC.